Listed below are T cell receptor beta chains from one sample, sequenced in a study of blood T cell repertoires in COVID-19. Data came from immunoSEQ multiplex PCR; TCRdb stores just in-frame clones and leaves some out. The sample yields about 160,000 clones, roughly 89% seen once. The sequenced sample was peripheral blood. The receptors come from a woman aged 60 to 75 who had recovered from COVID-19. The CDR3 runs from the conserved cysteine through the conserved F or W. D genes are given only for firm matches. Size is omitted from some rows. Given values are once, few, many or a class for expanded clones.

d_gene: NA; abundance: NA; v_gene: TRBV6-2/TRBV6-3; j_gene: TRBJ1-6; CDR3nt: TGTGCCAGCAGTTACTCGGGACAAAATATTGGTTCCCTCCACTTT; CDR3aa: CASSYSGQNIGSLHF
d_gene: NA; abundance: NA; v_gene: TRBV7-3; j_gene: TRBJ2-1; CDR3nt: TGTGCCAGCAGCTTAACCCCGGGTGAGCAGTTCTTC; CDR3aa: CASSLTPGEQFF
d_gene: NA; abundance: NA; v_gene: TRBV5-1; j_gene: TRBJ1-1; CDR3nt: TGCGCCAGCAGCTTGCTGGCAGAACGATCGAACACTGAAGCTTTCTTT; CDR3aa: CASSLLAERSNTEAFF
d_gene: TRBD1; abundance: NA; v_gene: TRBV5-1; j_gene: TRBJ2-7; CDR3nt: TGCGCCAGCAGCTTCTCGGACAGGGTCGATGAGCAGTACTTC; CDR3aa: CASSFSDRVDEQYF
d_gene: NA; abundance: NA; v_gene: TRBV6-5; j_gene: TRBJ2-5; CDR3nt: TGTGCCAGCAGTTGGGGGGGGCGAGAGACCCAGTACTTC; CDR3aa: CASSWGGRETQYF
d_gene: TRBD2; abundance: NA; v_gene: TRBV10-3; j_gene: TRBJ2-3; CDR3nt: TGTGCCATCAGCCGACTAGCGGGGGGGACTGATACGCAGTATTTT; CDR3aa: CAISRLAGGTDTQYF
d_gene: NA; abundance: NA; v_gene: TRBV7-8; j_gene: TRBJ2-5; CDR3nt: TGTGCCAGTTTGGGGTGGGGGCTCCAAGAGACCCAGTACTTC; CDR3aa: CASLGWGLQETQYF
d_gene: NA; abundance: NA; v_gene: TRBV6-5; j_gene: TRBJ1-6; CDR3nt: TGTGCCAGCAGCGCGGCTCTTACAGGCAATTCACCCCTCCACTTT; CDR3aa: CASSAALTGNSPLHF
d_gene: TRBD2; abundance: NA; v_gene: TRBV9; j_gene: TRBJ2-1; CDR3nt: TGTGCCAGCAGCGTAACCAGCGGGGGCTACAATGAGCAGTTCTTC; CDR3aa: CASSVTSGGYNEQFF
d_gene: NA; abundance: NA; v_gene: TRBV3-1/TRBV3-2; j_gene: TRBJ2-2; CDR3nt: TGTGCCAGCAGGGTTGGCGGGCGTTACACCGGGGAGCTGTTTTTT; CDR3aa: CASRVGGRYTGELFF
d_gene: TRBD1; abundance: NA; v_gene: TRBV18; j_gene: TRBJ2-2; CDR3nt: TGTGCCAGCTCCGGACAGGGGGCAACCGGGGAGCTGTTTTTT; CDR3aa: CASSGQGATGELFF
d_gene: NA; abundance: NA; v_gene: TRBV5-1; j_gene: TRBJ2-5; CDR3nt: TGCGCCAGCAGCTTGGGTGCAGGCGAGACCCAGTACTTC; CDR3aa: CASSLGAGETQYF
d_gene: NA; abundance: NA; v_gene: TRBV27; j_gene: TRBJ2-1; CDR3nt: TGTGCCAGCAGCCCTTCCCGGGGGGCTGCCTACAATGAGCAGTTCTTC; CDR3aa: CASSPSRGAAYNEQFF
d_gene: NA; abundance: NA; v_gene: TRBV21-1; j_gene: TRBJ2-5; CDR3nt: TGTGCCAGCAGCATACGGGGGGGCCATGAGACCCAGTACTTC; CDR3aa: CASSIRGGHETQYF
d_gene: NA; abundance: NA; v_gene: TRBV18; j_gene: TRBJ2-7; CDR3nt: TGTGCCAGCTCACCTACTACCAGTTCCTACGAGCAGTACTTC; CDR3aa: CASSPTTSSYEQYF
d_gene: NA; abundance: once; v_gene: TRBV28; j_gene: TRBJ1-2; CDR3nt: TGTGCCAGCACCGATGGTGGAGGGTATGGCTACACCTTC; CDR3aa: CASTDGGGYGYTF
d_gene: NA; abundance: NA; v_gene: TRBV7-2; j_gene: TRBJ1-6; CDR3nt: TGTGCCAGCAGCGTCTCTTTTTCACCCCTCCACTTT; CDR3aa: CASSVSFSPLHF
d_gene: TRBD2; abundance: few; v_gene: TRBV9; j_gene: TRBJ2-1; CDR3nt: TGTGCCAGCAGCGTAGTAGCGGGGGCCTACAATGAGCAGTTCTTC; CDR3aa: CASSVVAGAYNEQFF
d_gene: NA; abundance: NA; v_gene: TRBV20-1; j_gene: TRBJ2-3; CDR3nt: TGCAGTGACCTCCAGGCAGATACGCAGTATTTT; CDR3aa: CSDLQADTQYF
d_gene: TRBD1; abundance: NA; v_gene: TRBV24-1; j_gene: TRBJ2-1; CDR3nt: TGTGCCACCAGTGATTTCGCGGGACAGGGGGATGAGCAGTTCTTC; CDR3aa: CATSDFAGQGDEQFF
d_gene: NA; abundance: NA; v_gene: TRBV18; j_gene: TRBJ1-2; CDR3nt: TGTGCCAGCTCACCTACAGAGAACTATGGCTACACCTTC; CDR3aa: CASSPTENYGYTF
d_gene: NA; abundance: once; v_gene: TRBV28; j_gene: TRBJ2-7; CDR3nt: TGTGCCAGCAGCCAGGAGGGGGGGTCCTCCTACGAGCAGTACTTC; CDR3aa: CASSQEGGSSYEQYF
d_gene: TRBD2; abundance: few; v_gene: TRBV3-1/TRBV3-2; j_gene: TRBJ2-1; CDR3nt: TGTGCCAGCAGCCAAGGGGGACTAGTCTTGGGCAGCTATGAGCAGTTCTTC; CDR3aa: CASSQGGLVLGSYEQFF
d_gene: NA; abundance: NA; v_gene: TRBV23-1; j_gene: TRBJ1-5; CDR3nt: TGCGCCAGCAGTCGAGCTATGACAGTTAGCAAGGGGTACAATCAGCCCCAGCATTTT; CDR3aa: CASSRAMTVSKGYNQPQHF
d_gene: NA; abundance: NA; v_gene: TRBV6-2/TRBV6-3; j_gene: TRBJ1-6; CDR3nt: TGTGCCAGCAGTTACGGACGGAGGTTTAATTCACCCCTCCACTTT; CDR3aa: CASSYGRRFNSPLHF
d_gene: NA; abundance: NA; v_gene: TRBV10-3; j_gene: TRBJ2-7; CDR3nt: TGTGCCATCAGTCCAGGTGGAGGCTCCTACGAGCAGTACTTC; CDR3aa: CAISPGGGSYEQYF
d_gene: NA; abundance: NA; v_gene: TRBV3-1/TRBV3-2; j_gene: TRBJ1-1; CDR3nt: TGTGCCAGCAGCTACGGTGGTCAACGGCCACAGGGTAAAGCTTTCTTT; CDR3aa: CASSYGGQRPQGKAFF